This TCR beta chain was recovered during a study of molecular identifiers for immune sequencing clone quantification. Turning to the study itself: Five portions were made in replicates from RNA of 20,000 or 100,000 naive CD8 cells, and four underwent sequencing.

TCRdb re-called the PCR reads through MiXCR, storing one row per CDR3 protein. Of nearly 20,000 distinct CDR3 sequences listed, under 25% are singletons. A CD8+CD4-CCR7+CD45RA+ gate was used to sort naive CD8 T cells. At least ten counts were recorded for this clonotype. What it binds is not known. The CDR3 covers 13 residues. Germline V gives CDR1 DFQATT, CDR2 SNEGSKA (reference sequence). V shed 1 base and J shed 9 bases, with 12 bases lying between them. Study conclusions and caveats: Clones with over 20 RNA copies captured over 98% of effector molecules but under 1% of naive ones. Identical TCR molecules that share a barcode could lead to an underestimation of highly expanded clone sizes.

The sequencing input was naive CD8+ T cells from blood, with Jurkat cell RNA spiked in. Subset reported: FACS-sorted CD8+CD4-CCR7+CD45RA+ naive T cells. The sequence derives from a human donor in good health. Some libraries in this study had Jurkat cell RNA spiked in. V usage is TRBV20-1 and J usage is TRBJ2-2; the D is unclear. CDR3: CSARGLGHRELFF. CDR3 in DNA: TGCAGTGCTAGAGGGTTGGGCCACCGGGAGCTGTTTTTT.